Below are 19 T cell receptor beta chains sequenced from a single sample in a study of blood T cell repertoires in COVID-19. Data came from immunoSEQ multiplex PCR; TCRdb stores just in-frame clones and leaves some out. The data contain 220,000 or so clones, over 75% of them singletons. Sequencing was carried out using PBMCs or T cells enriched from blood (not recorded which). The receptors were sampled from a woman under 30 in a cohort exposed to, infected with or recovered from COVID-19 (not recorded which).

This clone has just a few counts. V gene TRBV7-3 combines with J gene TRBJ2-1, with 10 bases identical to TRBD2. After removal of 8 bases from V and 6 bases from J, the junction contained 7 bases not matched to a gene. Per germline, CDR1 SGHTA and CDR2 FQGTGA. This CDR3 is 14 amino acids long. CDR3 sequence (DNA): TGTGCCAGCGGCACTAGCGGGGACCTCAATGAGCAGTTCTTC. It translates to CASGTSGDLNEQFF.

The chain uses TRBV7-8 and TRBJ2-7; D is undetermined. Trimming took off 3 bases at V and 0 bases at J, with 9 bases between the two ends. The CDR3 spans 14 residues. Per germline, CDR1 SGHVS and CDR2 FQNEAQ. This CDR3 reads CASSFAGYSYEQYF. The CDR3, as DNA: TGTGCCAGCAGCTTCGCCGGGTACTCCTACGAGCAGTACTTC.

The rearrangement links TRBV6-5 to TRBJ1-1, with D maybe TRBD1 (6 bases). With 4 bases removed from V and 2 bases from J, the gap between germline ends came to 11 bases. Germline CDR1 is MNHEY and CDR2 is SVGAGI. This CDR3 is 14 amino acids long. The DNA for the CDR3 is TGTGCCAGCAGTTCTACAGGGCTAAACACTGAAGCTTTCTTT. Its translation is CASSSTGLNTEAFF.

The V call is TRBV19, the J call TRBJ1-5; TRBD1 agrees at 8 bases. Trimming cost V 5 bases and J 4 bases; bases outside gene matches: 7. Germline V gene sequence: CDR1 LNHDA, CDR2 SQIVND (reference sequence). The CDR3 length is 15 residues. The CDR3 sequence is CASSPDRGRNQPQHF. In DNA, the CDR3 is TGTGCCAGTAGTCCCGACAGGGGAAGAAATCAGCCCCAGCATTTT.

V and J are TRBV6-1 and TRBJ1-4; 7 bases fit TRBD1. V was clipped by 1 base and J by 7 bases; unmatched bases: 3. The CDR3 has 14 amino acids. In germline, CDR1 is MNHNS, CDR2 SASEGT. As DNA, the CDR3 is TGTGCCAGCAGTGAAGGGACAGGTTTTGAAAAACTGTTTTTT. Protein product: CASSEGTGFEKLFF.

CDR3 loop: CASRPDRGIQPQHF. For the CDR3, the DNA is TGTGCCAGCAGACCTGACAGGGGGATTCAGCCCCAGCATTTT. This chain uses TRBV2 with TRBJ1-5, with 9 bases that match TRBD1. Unmatched junction bases numbered 6, after V lost 6 bases and J lost 6 bases. The CDR3 is 14 residues long. Germline CDR1 and CDR2: SNHLY and FYNNEI.

This chain links TRBV28 with TRBJ2-7, with TRBD1 matching over 7 bases. CDR1 MDHEN and CDR2 SYDVKM come from the germline V gene. With V trimmed by 4 bases and J by 6 bases, 12 bases remained unmatched. The CDR3 has 15 residues. The CDR3 sequence is CASSSGGADRAEQYF. CDR3 nucleotide sequence: TGTGCCAGCAGTTCTGGGGGCGCCGACAGGGCCGAGCAGTACTTC.

V and J are TRBV7-6 and TRBJ2-7; possible D gene TRBD1, 5 bases. The CDR3 covers 14 residues. V lost 5 bases and J 4 bases, leaving 15 bases between the germline ends. Germline CDR1 SGHVS, CDR2 FNYEAQ. CDR3 residues: CASSPNQGLYEQYF. As DNA, the CDR3 is TGTGCCAGCAGCCCTAACCAGGGTCTTTACGAGCAGTACTTC.

The genes are TRBV5-1 and TRBJ1-1; D unresolved. Trimming stripped 0 bases from V and 2 bases from J, with 11 bases between. Looked up from germline, CDR1 is SGHRS and CDR2 is YFSETQ. The CDR3 length is 15 residues. The CDR3 nucleotides are TGCGCCAGCAGCTTGGATATCCAGTCCAACACTGAAGCTTTCTTT. It encodes CASSLDIQSNTEAFF.

The chain has TRBV7-3 and TRBJ1-1; 8 nucleotides line up with TRBD1. The CDR3 extends over 15 amino acids. The junction had 7 bases not matched to a gene; V was cut back by 5 bases and J by 2 bases. CDR1 is SGHTA, CDR2 FQGTGA, per germline. CDR3 residues: CASSPRTGPNTEAFF. The CDR3 coding sequence is TGTGCCAGCAGCCCCCGGACAGGGCCCAACACTGAAGCTTTCTTT.

The chain is built from TRBV6-6 and TRBJ2-7; perhaps TRBD1 as D (5 bases). V lost 4 bases, J lost 7 bases, and 5 bases lay in between. The CDR3 is made up of 10 amino acids. Germline-derived CDR1 and CDR2 are MNHNY and SVGAGI (reference sequence). CDR3 sequence: CASSSGEQYF. The CDR3 DNA reads as TGTGCCAGCAGTTCAGGGGAGCAGTACTTC.

This chain uses TRBV19 with TRBJ2-1; 10 bases match TRBD1. The V and J ends lost 5 bases and 12 bases, in that order; junction bases with no gene match: 10. CDR3 length equals 14 residues. Per the germline V gene, CDR1 is LNHDA and CDR2 is SQIVND (reference sequence). In DNA, the CDR3 is TGTGCCAGTAGTCCCGGGACAGGGGAGGTTTGGCAGTTCTTC. Encoded protein: CASSPGTGEVWQFF.

The V and J genes are TRBV4-1 and TRBJ1-1, with D uncertain. V lost 4 bases, J lost 2 bases, and 20 bases lay in between. Germline V gene sequence: CDR1 MGHRA, CDR2 YSYEKL. The CDR3 is 17 amino acids. Here the CDR3 DNA reads TGCGCCAGCAGCCTTGATGGGGAGCCGAACCGTAACACTGAAGCTTTCTTT. It encodes CASSLDGEPNRNTEAFF.

The chain carries TRBV12-3 or TRBV12-4 and TRBJ2-5, with D perhaps matching TRBD2 (6 bases). V was clipped by 4 bases and J by 1 base, with 7 bases between them. The CDR3 covers 13 residues. CDR3 DNA sequence: TGTGCCAGCAGTTCTAGCGCCCAAGAGACCCAGTACTTC. This gives the protein CASSSSAQETQYF.

The chain couples TRBV6-5 to TRBJ1-2, with 9 bases identical to TRBD1. The CDR3 loop spans 14 amino acids. From germline, CDR1 is MNHEY and CDR2 SVGAGI. Trimming cost V 10 bases and J 7 bases; bases outside gene matches: 13. CDR3 nucleotide sequence: TGTGCCACAACTTCGCCGGGACAGGGAAGTGGCTACACCTTC. It yields the protein CATTSPGQGSGYTF.

The V and J genes are TRBV19 and TRBJ2-3, with D unresolved. The CDR3 is 14 residues long. Trimming removed 5 bases from V and 0 bases from J, with 9 bases in between. The V gene's germline CDR1 is LNHDA and CDR2 SQIVND (reference sequence). CDR3 bases: TGTGCCAGTAGTCTACAGTATAGCACAGATACGCAGTATTTT. The encoded protein is CASSLQYSTDTQYF.

The chain couples TRBV11-3 to TRBJ2-1; 7 bases are a match to TRBD1. The trim removed 5 bases at V and 3 bases at J, leaving 10 bases unmatched. This CDR3 region has 16 residues. The V gene's germline CDR1 is SGHNT and CDR2 YENEEA. The CDR3 nucleotides are TGTGCCAGCAGCCTCTACCAGGGGGTTTTCTACAATGAGCAGTTCTTC. It yields the protein CASSLYQGVFYNEQFF.

The chain recombines TRBV24-1 with TRBJ2-5; tentatively, D is TRBD2 (5 bases). There are 15 residues in the CDR3. Germline values: CDR1 KGHDR, CDR2 SFDVKD. V shed 4 bases and J shed 5 bases, with 16 bases lying between them. CDR3 nucleotide sequence: TGTGCCACCAGTGACCCCCGAGGGCCTGGGGAGACCCAGTACTTC. This translates into CATSDPRGPGETQYF.

The chain recombines TRBV10-3 with TRBJ2-1, with D tentatively TRBD2 (6 bases). CDR1 ENHRY and CDR2 SYGVKD come from the germline V gene. V was clipped by 3 bases and J by 6 bases, with 21 bases between them. The CDR3 is made up of 17 amino acids. CDR3 DNA sequence: TGTGCCATCAGTGAAAGGAGGGACCTGGGTCAGGGCAATGAGCAGTTCTTC. Protein product: CAISERRDLGQGNEQFF.